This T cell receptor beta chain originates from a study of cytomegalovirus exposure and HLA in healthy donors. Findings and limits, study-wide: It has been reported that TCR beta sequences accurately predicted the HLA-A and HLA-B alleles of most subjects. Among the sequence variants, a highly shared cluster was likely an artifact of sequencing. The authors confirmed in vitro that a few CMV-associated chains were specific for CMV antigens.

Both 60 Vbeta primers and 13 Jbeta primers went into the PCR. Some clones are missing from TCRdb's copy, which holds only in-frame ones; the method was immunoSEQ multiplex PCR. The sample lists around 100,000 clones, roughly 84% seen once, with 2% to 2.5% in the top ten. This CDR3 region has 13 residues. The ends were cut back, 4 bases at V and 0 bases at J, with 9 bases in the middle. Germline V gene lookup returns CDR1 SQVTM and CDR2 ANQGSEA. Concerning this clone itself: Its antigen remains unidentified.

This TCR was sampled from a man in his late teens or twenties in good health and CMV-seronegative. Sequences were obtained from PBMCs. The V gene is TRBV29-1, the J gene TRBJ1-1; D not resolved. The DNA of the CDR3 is TGCAGCGTTGTACAGCTTATGAACACTGAAGCTTTCTTT. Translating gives CSVVQLMNTEAFF.